This T cell receptor beta chain was captured in a study of glioma-infiltrating T cells. Note on this clonotype: Its specificity is not known.

This CDR3 has 13 residues. Trimming took 3 bases from V and 5 from J, leaving 10 bases between them. Germline loops: CDR1 LNHDA, CDR2 SQIVND (reference sequence). TCR alpha and beta CDR3 regions were amplified from RNA using iRepertoire nested multiplex PCR. From the multiplex PCR reads, TCRdb called clonotypes with MiXCR, one entry per CDR3 protein. The repertoire holds 400,000 or so distinct CDR3 sequences, with roughly 41% as singletons. Findings and caveats of the study: Shared blood CDR3 signature motifs marked patients with low tissue-blood divergence.

The source material was glioma tissue, nonneoplastic brain tissue, or PBMCs (not recorded which). The source of this sequence is a human donor with low-grade glioma or glioblastoma, undergoing nonglioma brain surgery, or in good health (not recorded which). This rearrangement joins TRBV19 to TRBJ1-2; the D is unclear. CDR3 nucleotide sequence: TGTGCCAGTAGTATGGTGGTGGAATATGGCTACACCTTC. Protein sequence: CASSMVVEYGYTF.